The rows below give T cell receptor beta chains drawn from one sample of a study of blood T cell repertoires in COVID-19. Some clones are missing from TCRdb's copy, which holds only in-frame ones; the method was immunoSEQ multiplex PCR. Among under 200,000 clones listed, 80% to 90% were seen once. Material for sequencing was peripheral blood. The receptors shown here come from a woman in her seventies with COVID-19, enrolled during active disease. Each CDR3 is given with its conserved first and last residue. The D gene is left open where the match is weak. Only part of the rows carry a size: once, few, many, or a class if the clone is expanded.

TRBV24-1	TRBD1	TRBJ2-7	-	CATSDPTGPNEQYF	TGTGCCACCAGTGATCCGACAGGGCCCAACGAGCAGTACTTC
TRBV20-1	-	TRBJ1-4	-	CSASAGRYEKLFF	TGCAGTGCTAGTGCGGGTCGCTATGAAAAACTGTTTTTT
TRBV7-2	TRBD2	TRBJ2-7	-	CASSSSGAREQYF	TGTGCCAGCAGCTCTAGCGGGGCAAGGGAGCAGTACTTC
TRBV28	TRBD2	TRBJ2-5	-	CASSRLAGGRETQYF	TGTGCCAGCAGTCGACTAGCGGGGGGGCGAGAGACCCAGTACTTC
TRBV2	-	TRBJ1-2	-	CASSDGMGLWGYTF	TGTGCCAGCAGTGATGGGATGGGGCTCTGGGGCTACACCTTC
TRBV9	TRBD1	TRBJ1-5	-	CASSVGQGGRQPQHF	TGTGCCAGCAGCGTAGGACAGGGTGGTAGACAGCCCCAGCATTTT
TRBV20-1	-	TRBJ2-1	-	CSASREAISNEQFF	TGCAGTGCTAGTCGGGAAGCGATAAGCAATGAGCAGTTCTTC
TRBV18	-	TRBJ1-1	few	CASSPLGVNTEAFF	TGTGCCAGCTCACCATTAGGGGTGAACACTGAAGCTTTCTTT
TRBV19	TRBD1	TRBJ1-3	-	CASSIIWTGVGNTIYF	TGTGCCAGTAGTATAATCTGGACAGGGGTTGGAAACACCATATATTTT
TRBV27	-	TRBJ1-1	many	CASSLSDSYTEAFF	TGTGCCAGCAGTTTATCGGACAGCTACACTGAAGCTTTCTTT
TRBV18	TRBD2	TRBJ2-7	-	CASSPSGSSYEQYF	TGTGCCAGCTCACCAAGCGGGAGTTCCTACGAGCAGTACTTC
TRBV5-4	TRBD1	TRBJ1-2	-	CASSTRTGGNGYTF	TGTGCCAGCAGCACCAGGACAGGGGGAAATGGCTACACCTTC
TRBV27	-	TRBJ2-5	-	CASSFMGGEETQYF	TGTGCCAGCAGTTTTATGGGCGGGGAGGAGACCCAGTACTTC
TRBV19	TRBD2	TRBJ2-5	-	CASSKAGGGKETQYF	TGTGCCAGTAGTAAAGCTGGCGGGGGGAAAGAGACCCAGTACTTC
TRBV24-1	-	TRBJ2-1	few	CATSDRTRTNNEQFF	TGTGCCACCAGTGACCGAACTAGGACTAACAATGAGCAGTTCTTC
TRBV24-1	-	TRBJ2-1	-	CATSDPRGNGNEQFF	TGTGCCACCAGTGACCCTAGGGGAAATGGTAATGAGCAGTTCTTC
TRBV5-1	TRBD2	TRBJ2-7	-	CASSFRAETSRSSYEQYF	TGCGCCAGCAGCTTCCGGGCGGAGACTAGCAGGAGCTCCTACGAGCAGTACTTC
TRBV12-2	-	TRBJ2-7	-	CASRFQGGWYEQYF	TGTGCAAGTCGCTTCCAGGGTGGGTGGTACGAGCAGTACTTC
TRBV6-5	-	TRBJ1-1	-	CASSHRANTEAFF	TGTGCCAGCAGCCACAGGGCGAACACTGAAGCTTTCTTT
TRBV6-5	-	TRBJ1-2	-	CASSPGTNYGYTF	TGTGCCAGCAGTCCCGGGACTAACTATGGCTACACCTTC
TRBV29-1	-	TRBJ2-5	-	CSVVQDLETQYF	TGCAGCGTTGTACAGGATCTGGAGACCCAGTACTTC
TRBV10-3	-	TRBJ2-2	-	CAISPVAVTNTGELFF	TGTGCCATCAGTCCTGTCGCGGTGACGAACACCGGGGAGCTGTTTTTT
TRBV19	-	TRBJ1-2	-	CASSEGANYGYTF	TGTGCTTCCTCCGAGGGCGCAAACTATGGCTACACCTTC
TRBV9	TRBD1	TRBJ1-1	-	CASSVTSGGAVEAFF	TGTGCCAGCAGCGTTACTTCAGGGGGCGCGGTCGAAGCTTTCTTT
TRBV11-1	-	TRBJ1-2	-	CASSRQTGTMVGYTF	TGTGCCAGCAGCAGACAGACAGGTACTATGGTTGGCTACACCTTC
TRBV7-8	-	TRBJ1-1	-	CASSLVVGGRTEAFF	TGTGCCAGCAGCTTAGTGGTGGGGGGGAGGACTGAAGCTTTCTTT
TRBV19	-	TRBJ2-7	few	CASSIGGDGPYEQYF	TGTGCCAGTAGTATAGGGGGAGACGGTCCCTACGAGCAGTACTTC
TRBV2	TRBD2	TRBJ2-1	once	CATSPGLAGAEQFF	TGTGCCACCTCACCGGGACTAGCGGGAGCTGAGCAGTTCTTC
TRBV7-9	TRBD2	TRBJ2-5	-	CASSPRSGGLARETQYF	TGTGCCAGCAGCCCTAGGAGCGGGGGACTAGCCCGGGAGACCCAGTACTTC
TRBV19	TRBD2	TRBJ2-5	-	CASSMSGGETQYF	TGTGCCAGTAGTATGTCGGGGGGAGAGACCCAGTACTTC
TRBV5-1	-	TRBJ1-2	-	CASVKGVAGFNYGYTF	TGCGCCAGCGTGAAGGGGGTGGCAGGGTTTAACTATGGCTACACCTTC
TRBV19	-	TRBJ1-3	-	CASSFGNTIYF	TGTGCCAGTTCTTTTGGAAACACCATATATTTT
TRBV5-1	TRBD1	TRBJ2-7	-	CASNRDRGDEQYF	TGCGCCAGCAACCGGGACAGGGGCGACGAGCAGTACTTC
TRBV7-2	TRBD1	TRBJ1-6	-	CASRQTGVSDSPLHF	TGTGCCAGCAGGCAGACAGGGGTATCGGATTCACCCCTCCACTTT
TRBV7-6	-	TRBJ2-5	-	CASSLAQGQETQYF	TGTGCCAGCAGCTTAGCACAGGGCCAAGAGACCCAGTACTTC
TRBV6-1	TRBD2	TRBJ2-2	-	CASSDIRDLLAPTGELFF	TGTGCCAGCAGTGATATCAGAGATCTACTAGCGCCCACCGGGGAGCTGTTTTTT
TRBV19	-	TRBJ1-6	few	CASRTSTGSYNSPLHF	TGTGCCAGTAGAACTTCGACGGGCTCCTATAATTCACCCCTCCACTTT
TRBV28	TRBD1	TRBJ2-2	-	CASRRGQGNTGELFF	TGTGCCAGCAGGCGGGGACAGGGGAACACCGGGGAGCTGTTTTTT
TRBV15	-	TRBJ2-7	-	CATSSSYYEQYF	TGTGCCACCAGCAGCTCCTACTACGAGCAGTACTTC
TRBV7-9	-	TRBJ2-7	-	CASSLRHSYEQYF	TGTGCCAGCAGCTTGAGGCATTCCTACGAGCAGTACTTC
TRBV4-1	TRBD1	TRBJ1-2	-	CASSQTGVWDYGYTF	TGCGCCAGCAGCCAGACAGGGGTATGGGACTATGGCTACACCTTC
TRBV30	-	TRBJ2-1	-	CACRSRLNEQFF	TGTGCCTGTAGGTCAAGACTCAATGAGCAGTTCTTC
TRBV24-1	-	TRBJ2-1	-	CATSRGASNSVEQFF	TGTGCCACCAGTCGCGGGGCCTCAAATTCGGTTGAGCAGTTCTTC
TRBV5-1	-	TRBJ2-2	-	CASSLLSSNTGELFF	TGCGCCAGCAGCTTGTTATCCTCGAACACCGGGGAGCTGTTTTTT
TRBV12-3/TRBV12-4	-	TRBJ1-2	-	CASSLGQNYGYTF	TGTGCCAGCAGTTTGGGGCAGAACTATGGCTACACCTTC